The sequence of this T cell receptor (beta chain) was determined in a study of OX40 agonist ivuxolimab in advanced cancers. TCRdb's table, derived via immunoSEQ multiplex PCR, lists solely in-frame clones and lacks some. The data contain some 86,000 clones, 70% to 85% of them singletons. The CDR3 covers 17 residues. From germline, CDR1 is SEHNR and CDR2 FQNEAQ (reference sequence). V lost 5 bases and J 5 bases, leaving 22 bases between the germline ends. The sequence was collected from an adult with an advanced solid tumor such as melanoma, head and neck, liver or kidney cancer. Sequencing used CD4+ or CD8+ T cells sorted from blood, obtained in a trial of the OX40 agonist ivuxolimab. The J gene is TRBJ2-1, the V gene TRBV7-9, with D possibly being TRBD1 (5 bases). The CDR3 DNA reads TGTGCCAGCAGCCAACCCGTTGGGGCTAGTGGTAACAATGAGCAGTTCTTC. Its translation: CASSQPVGASGNNEQFF.